Following are 27 T cell receptor beta chains from one sample sequenced in a study of spatial heterogeneity in lung cancer. Each CDR3 protein is one row after TCRdb ran MiXCR on the 5' RACE reads. The table includes over 2,500 distinct CDR3 sequences, 3.5% to 5% detected once. Time point specified: sample taken at primary tumor resection. Whole RNA came from tumor, nontumor lung or frozen PBMC and was sequenced without being sorted. Source: normal lung tissue next to the tumor, taken at surgery. Every receptor here comes from a female donor with early-stage non-small cell lung cancer.

This clonotype was picked up many times. Found in a library prepared for alpha chains, this beta chain is an off-target read, and its abundance has little meaning. The chain couples TRBV28 to TRBJ1-5; D remains ambiguous. V shed 3 bases and J shed 3 bases, with 0 bases lying between them. Germline CDR1 is MDHEN and CDR2 is SYDVKM. The CDR3 consists of 11 residues. CDR3 in amino acids: CASSFNQPQHF. CDR3 bases: TGTGCCAGCAGTTTCAATCAGCCCCAGCATTTT.

In its sample, this clonotype is medium-sized (0.01 to 0.1%). Since it is a stray read in a library aimed at alpha chains, this beta chain has a size that is not meaningful. The chain couples TRBV20-1 to TRBJ2-1; D might be TRBD1 (5 bases). Per the germline V gene, CDR1 is DFQATT and CDR2 is SNEGSKA (reference sequence). With 0 bases removed from V and 4 bases from J, the gap between germline ends came to 13 bases. The CDR3 consists of 15 residues. CDR3 residues: CSARDRQITYNEQFF. As DNA, the CDR3 is TGCAGTGCTAGAGATCGACAGATCACTTACAATGAGCAGTTCTTC.

This clonotype has more than one count but fewer than ten. This beta chain turned up in a library designed for alpha chains; as an off-target read, its abundance says little. V gene TRBV28 combines with J gene TRBJ2-1, with 10 bases fitting TRBD2. The V gene end was trimmed by 11 bases and the J gene end by 3 bases; junction bases not matched to a gene: 7. Per germline, CDR1 MDHEN and CDR2 SYDVKM. This CDR3 contains 14 residues. CDR3 loop: CAGASGSLYNEQFF. Here the CDR3 DNA reads TGTGCCGGGGCTAGCGGGAGCCTCTACAATGAGCAGTTCTTC. Looking up the rest from reference TRBV28 and TRBJ2-1 gives the full variable domain: DVKVTQSSRYLVKRTGEKVFLECVQDMDHENMFWYRQDPGLGLRLIYFSYDVKMKEKGDIPEGYSVSREKKERFSLILESASTNQTSMYLCAGASGSLYNEQFFGPGTRLTVL.

Concerning this clonotype: A much larger clone differs by one base, so this may be a read error. The library was prepared for alpha chains; this beta chain is a stray read, so its frequency means little. V gene TRBV12-3 or TRBV12-4 combines with J gene TRBJ2-1; D unresolved. V dropped 8 bases and J dropped 7 bases, with 9 bases sitting between them. This CDR3 contains 11 residues. The CDR3 region has the DNA TGTGCCAGCTGCCCCGAGAATGAGCAGTTCTTC. Translation gives CASCPENEQFF.

This clonotype was seen many times. The library was designed around alpha chains, so this beta chain is a stray read whose abundance carries little weight. V is TRBV29-1 and J is TRBJ2-6; D may be TRBD1 (5 bases). The CDR3 is made up of 15 amino acids. Germline lookup yields CDR1 SQVTM and CDR2 ANQGSEA. Trimming shortened V by 6 bases and J by 0 bases, and 12 bases separated the two germline ends. The CDR3 loop reads CSVDLGASGANVLTF. Written as DNA, the CDR3 is TGCAGCGTGGATTTAGGGGCCTCTGGGGCCAACGTCCTGACTTTC.

This clonotype is deemed medium-sized. This beta chain appears as a stray read in a library generated for alpha chains; its size is not informative. J is TRBJ1-1 and V is TRBV5-1; D call uncertain. Deletions cut 3 bases from V and 7 bases from J, with 10 bases between. The germline V gene encodes CDR1 SGHRS and CDR2 YFSETQ. This CDR3 spans 12 amino acids. This CDR3 reads CASSSELNEAFF. The CDR3 region has the DNA TGCGCCAGCAGCTCGGAACTGAATGAAGCTTTCTTT.

Within the sample, this clonotype is medium-sized. A library made for alpha chains picked up this beta chain off target, so its size means little. The chain uses TRBV7-3 and TRBJ1-1; TRBD1 agrees at 8 bases. CDR1 and CDR2 (germline): SGHTA, FQGTGA. The CDR3 contains 14 residues. With V trimmed by 4 bases and J by 0 bases, 1 base remained unmatched. CDR3 coding DNA: TGTGCCAGCAGCTCGACAGGGGTGAACACTGAAGCTTTCTTT. Protein product: CASSSTGVNTEAFF.

This clonotype came up many times. This beta chain is off target for a library built for alpha chains, so its abundance means little. The CDR3 DNA reads TGTGCCAGCAGCTTAAACAGCTTCGCAGATACGCAGTATTTT. Protein sequence: CASSLNSFADTQYF. The chain joins TRBV7-2 to TRBJ2-3; D not certain. Germline-derived CDR1 and CDR2 are SGHTA and FQGNSA. V lost 2 bases, J lost 4 bases, and 10 bases lay in between. CDR3 length: 14 amino acids. The variable domain in full, completed from reference TRBV7-2 and TRBJ2-3, reads GAGVSQSPSNKVTEKGKDVELRCDPISGHTALYWYRQSLGQGLEFLIYFQGNSAPDKSGLPSDRFSAERTGGSVSTLTIQRTQQEDSAVYLCASSLNSFADTQYFGPGTRLTVL.

This clonotype is judged medium-sized. Sequence at one end of the junction differs from germline and may be a read error. With the library built for alpha chains, this beta chain is off target and its frequency is not meaningful. The CDR3 sequence is CSAGGDRPF. The CDR3 DNA reads TGCAGCGCCGGAGGAGACAGGCCCTTC. V gene TRBV29-1 combines with J gene TRBJ1-2; D perhaps matches TRBD1 (6 bases). The CDR3 length is 9 residues. The V gene's germline CDR1 is SQVTM and CDR2 ANQGSEA.

At least ten counts were recorded for this clonotype. This beta chain is an unintended read in a library built for alpha chains; its size means little. The chain recombines TRBV10-3 with TRBJ2-6, with D unresolved. CDR3 length: 14 residues. Trimming took 6 bases from V and 0 from J, leaving 6 bases between them. The germline V gene has CDR1 ENHRY and CDR2 SYGVKD. In DNA, the CDR3 is TGTGCCATCAGAATGAGCTCTGGGGCCAACGTCCTGACTTTC. Its translation: CAIRMSSGANVLTF.

In its sample, this clonotype was seen many times. Being off target in a library aimed at alpha chains, this beta chain has a size of little meaning. The chain uses TRBV6-1 and TRBJ1-4; TRBD1 is a possible D gene (6 bases). The CDR3 covers 15 residues. Germline V gene sequence: CDR1 MNHNS, CDR2 SASEGT. V lost 2 bases to trimming and J lost 3 bases, with 10 bases between them. CDR3 protein: CASSEQGLSNEKLFF. For the CDR3, the DNA is TGTGCCAGCAGTGAACAGGGGTTGTCTAATGAAAAACTGTTTTTT.

This clonotype is labeled medium-sized (0.01 to 0.1%). This beta chain was picked up by a library intended for alpha chains and is off target, so its count carries little meaning. The genes are TRBV7-9 and TRBJ2-1, with a weak D call TRBD2 (6 bases). The CDR3 runs to 17 residues. The germline V and J ends were trimmed by 5 bases and 1 base, with 18 bases remaining between them. CDR1 SEHNR and CDR2 FQNEAQ come from the germline V gene (reference sequence). CDR3 protein: CASSLQLTSPSYNEQFF. The DNA for the CDR3 is TGTGCCAGCAGCCTGCAGCTGACTAGTCCTTCCTACAATGAGCAGTTCTTC.

This clonotype came up many times. Little can be read into the size of this beta chain, an off-target read in a library designed for alpha chains. V is TRBV28 and J is TRBJ1-2; no reliable D call. The CDR3 spans 13 residues. Germline loops: CDR1 MDHEN, CDR2 SYDVKM. The V end lost 4 bases, the J end lost 3 bases, and 9 bases lay between the germline ends. The CDR3 coding sequence is TGTGCCAGCAGTTCAAAGGGCCACTATGGCTACACCTTC. Translating it yields CASSSKGHYGYTF.

This clonotype ranks as medium-sized. A read error may produce the germline difference seen at one junction end. This beta chain represents an off-target read in a library built for alpha chains; its size is of limited meaning. The V gene is TRBV5-6, the J gene TRBJ1-1; possible D gene TRBD1, 5 bases. The CDR3 is made up of 12 amino acids. CDR1 SGHDT and CDR2 YYEEEE come from the germline V gene. The CDR3 coding sequence is TGTGCCAGCACCTTGGGGCCTAGTCAAGCTTTCTTT. Its translation: CASTLGPSQAFF.

By sample share, this clonotype is large. This beta chain appears as a stray read in a library generated for alpha chains; its size is not informative. The chain employs TRBV27 and TRBJ2-1; D unresolved. The CDR3 has 14 residues. The V gene's germline CDR1 is MNHEY and CDR2 SMNVEV (reference sequence). Trimming cost V 3 bases and J 6 bases, with 12 bases left between them. CDR3 in DNA: TGTGCCAGCAGTTTTTTGGGTGTGGGCAATGAGCAGTTCTTC. Its protein is CASSFLGVGNEQFF.

This clonotype rates as medium-sized. A library prepared for alpha chains yielded this beta chain as an off-target read; its size is of little meaning. This chain uses TRBV5-5 with TRBJ1-5; no firm D call. Germline CDR1 SGHKS, CDR2 YYEKEE (reference sequence). The CDR3 sequence is 16 residues long. Trimming removed 1 base at V and 1 base at J, with 12 bases between. Here the CDR3 reads CASSLSTHSSNQPQHF. Written as DNA, the CDR3 is TGTGCCAGCAGCTTGAGTACCCACTCGAGCAATCAGCCCCAGCATTTT.

This clonotype occurred many times. Found in a library prepared for alpha chains, this beta chain is an off-target read, and its abundance has little meaning. The gene calls are TRBV7-2 and TRBJ1-1; TRBD1 matches 10 bases. J was trimmed by 1 base and V by 4 bases; bases with no gene match: 3. The CDR3 totals 15 residues. The germline CDR1 and CDR2 sequences are SGHTA and FQGNSA. The CDR3 spells CASSSDRGANTEAFF. The CDR3 DNA sequence: TGTGCCAGCAGCTCGGACAGGGGGGCGAACACTGAAGCTTTCTTT.

Concerning this clonotype: This may stem from a read error, because a much larger clone lies one nucleotide away. The library was prepared for alpha chains; this beta chain is a stray read, so its frequency means little. The chain recombines TRBV6-5 with TRBJ1-1, with TRBD1 matching over 8 bases. Germline lookup yields CDR1 MNHEY and CDR2 SVGAGI. CDR3 size: 12 residues. This CDR3 is CAGSHRQGTAFF. The CDR3 DNA sequence: TGTGCCGGCAGCCATCGACAGGGGACGGCTTTCTTT.

In its sample, this clonotype is large. This beta chain turned up in a library designed for alpha chains; as an off-target read, its abundance says little. CDR3 protein: CASSLQQKQETQYF. In DNA, the CDR3 is TGTGCCAGCAGCTTACAACAGAAACAAGAGACCCAGTACTTC. The gene calls are TRBV7-2 and TRBJ2-5, with D unclear. CDR1 and CDR2 from the germline V gene are SGHTA and FQGNSA. The CDR3 runs 14 residues. Trimming took 2 bases from V and 2 from J, leaving 9 bases between them. Drawing the rest from reference TRBV7-2 and TRBJ2-5, the complete variable domain is GAGVSQSPSNKVTEKGKDVELRCDPISGHTALYWYRQSLGQGLEFLIYFQGNSAPDKSGLPSDRFSAERTGGSVSTLTIQRTQQEDSAVYLCASSLQQKQETQYFGPGTRLLVL.

In this sample, this clonotype is medium-sized. In a library made to pick up alpha chains, this beta chain is a stray read with a size that means little. The J gene is TRBJ2-6, the V gene TRBV6-5; D not certain. V lost 6 bases and J lost 4, with 13 bases in between. Germline CDR1 is MNHEY and CDR2 is SVGAGI. CDR3 length: 15 residues. The CDR3 spells CASSHLRPGANVLTF. Written as DNA, the CDR3 is TGTGCCAGCAGCCATCTAAGGCCCGGGGCCAACGTCCTGACTTTC.

This clonotype was seen ten or more times. This beta chain represents an off-target read in a library built for alpha chains; its size is of limited meaning. The rearrangement uses TRBV29-1 and TRBJ1-5, with D possibly matching TRBD1 (6 bases). Trimming removed 4 bases from V and 4 bases from J, with 11 bases in between. Per germline, CDR1 SQVTM and CDR2 ANQGSEA. This CDR3 contains 13 residues. The CDR3 nucleotides read TGCAGCGTTGGGGGGGGGCAGAATCAGCCCCAGCATTTT. It yields the protein CSVGGGQNQPQHF.

This clonotype was observed many times. This beta chain turned up in a library designed for alpha chains; as an off-target read, its abundance says little. The V and J genes are TRBV6-6 and TRBJ1-4, with D maybe TRBD1 (5 bases). Trimming cost V 5 bases and J 6 bases, with 13 bases left between them. The CDR3 spans 14 residues. CDR1 MNHNY and CDR2 SVGAGI come from the germline V gene (reference sequence). The CDR3 loop reads CASSDSQRHEKLFF. The CDR3 nucleotides read TGTGCCAGCAGTGACAGCCAGCGCCATGAAAAACTGTTTTTT.

The table lists this clonotype with many counts. A library made for alpha chains picked up this beta chain off target, so its size means little. The chain links TRBV7-3 to TRBJ1-2, with TRBD1 as a possible D gene (5 bases). V gave up 3 bases and J gave up 4 bases, with 9 bases separating them. Germline V gives CDR1 SGHTA, CDR2 FQGTGA. The CDR3 extends over 13 amino acids. CDR3 nucleotide sequence: TGTGCCAGCAGCTTGGGACCCCGCTATGGCTACACCTTC. This sequence encodes CASSLGPRYGYTF.

This clonotype is medium-sized by share. This beta chain turned up in a library designed for alpha chains; as an off-target read, its abundance says little. This rearrangement joins TRBV7-2 to TRBJ2-3, with D tentatively TRBD2 (5 bases). CDR3 length: 15 amino acids. Germline-derived CDR1 and CDR2 are SGHTA and FQGNSA. Trimming left V 4 bases short and J 4 bases short, with 15 bases between. CDR3 protein: CASSSATGRSDTQYF. The DNA of the CDR3 is TGTGCCAGCAGCTCCGCCACGGGAAGATCAGATACGCAGTATTTT.

Within the sample, this clonotype is medium-sized. Because this beta chain is a stray read in a library intended to capture alpha chains, its abundance should not be given much weight. This chain links TRBV6-5 with TRBJ2-6; D not resolved. Germline-derived CDR1 and CDR2 are MNHEY and SVGAGI. CDR3 length equals 15 residues. Trimming shortened V by 6 bases and J by 4 bases, and 13 bases separated the two germline ends. The CDR3 bases are TGTGCCAGCAGACCCAGCCGAACCGGGGCCAACGTCCTGACTTTC. Translated: CASRPSRTGANVLTF.

This clonotype was found many times. This beta chain lies outside the target of a library built for alpha chains; its clone size means little. The chain employs TRBV5-1 and TRBJ1-6; 7 bases agree with TRBD1. J was trimmed by 5 bases and V by 4 bases; bases with no gene match: 6. This CDR3 is 15 amino acids long. Germline V lookup: CDR1 SGHRS, CDR2 YFSETQ. CDR3 residues: CASSPGTENNSPLHF. CDR3 in DNA: TGCGCCAGCAGCCCGGGGACAGAAAATAATTCACCCCTCCACTTT.

This clonotype has at least ten counts. This beta chain slipped into a library made for alpha chains as a stray read, so its size is not meaningful. The chain carries TRBV30 and TRBJ1-1; perhaps TRBD1 as D (5 bases). Germline V gene lookup returns CDR1 GTSNPN and CDR2 SVGIG (reference sequence). This CDR3 has 11 amino acids. V lost 0 bases and J lost 11, with 10 bases in between. The CDR3 bases are TGTGCCTGGAGTGTAGGGGCATCGGCTTTCTTT. Its protein is CAWSVGASAFF.